Listed below are T cell receptor beta chains from one sample, sequenced in a study of post-analysis software for immune sequencing data. From the PCR reads, TCRdb called clonotypes with MiXCR, one entry per CDR3 protein. The sample includes around 400,000 distinct CDR3 sequences, 35% to 45% of them seen just once. The material sequenced was blood. The receptor source for this set is a girl aged 2 to 9 with multiple sclerosis. CDR3s include the opening cysteine and the closing phenylalanine or tryptophan. D genes are given only for firm matches. Where a row states a size, it is once, few, many or the class of an expanded clone; other rows omit it.

CDR3 protein: CASSYSAGYQETQYF
CDR3 DNA: TGTGCCAGCAGTTACTCAGCAGGGTACCAAGAGACCCAGTACTTC
clone size: NA
J gene: TRBJ2-5
D gene: NA
V gene: TRBV6-5

CDR3 protein: CASSYPASYEQYF
CDR3 DNA: TGTGCCAGCAGCTACCCAGCCTCCTACGAGCAGTACTTC
clone size: NA
J gene: TRBJ2-7
D gene: NA
V gene: TRBV11-2

CDR3 protein: CSASRDRVNEQYF
CDR3 DNA: TGCAGTGCTAGCCGGGACAGGGTCAACGAGCAGTACTTC
clone size: few
J gene: TRBJ2-7
D gene: TRBD1
V gene: TRBV20-1

CDR3 protein: CASSFDNNYGYTF
CDR3 DNA: TGTGCCAGCAGCTTCGACAACAACTATGGCTACACCTTC
clone size: NA
J gene: TRBJ1-2
D gene: NA
V gene: TRBV7-9

CDR3 protein: CASREGLAGVSEQFF
CDR3 DNA: TGTGCCAGCAGAGAAGGACTAGCGGGAGTGAGTGAGCAGTTCTTC
clone size: NA
J gene: TRBJ2-1
D gene: TRBD2
V gene: TRBV2

CDR3 protein: CASSRDSPGETQYF
CDR3 DNA: TGTGCCAGCAGTCGGGACAGCCCTGGGGAGACCCAGTACTTC
clone size: NA
J gene: TRBJ2-5
D gene: TRBD1
V gene: TRBV7-9

CDR3 protein: CSATSREGRTDTRYF
CDR3 DNA: TGCAGTGCTACCTCCCGGGAGGGTCGAACAGATACGCGGTATTTT
clone size: NA
J gene: TRBJ2-3
D gene: TRBD2
V gene: TRBV20-1

CDR3 protein: CASTYSGEQFF
CDR3 DNA: TGTGCCAGCACATACTCGGGTGAGCAGTTCTTC
clone size: few
J gene: TRBJ2-1
D gene: NA
V gene: TRBV12-3/TRBV12-4

CDR3 protein: CASSSPAGQGVNEQFF
CDR3 DNA: TGTGCCAGCAGTTCACCTGCGGGACAGGGGGTCAATGAGCAGTTCTTC
clone size: NA
J gene: TRBJ2-1
D gene: TRBD1
V gene: TRBV28

CDR3 protein: CASSLGEGNQPQHF
CDR3 DNA: TGCGCCAGCAGCTTAGGGGAGGGCAATCAGCCCCAGCATTTT
clone size: few
J gene: TRBJ1-5
D gene: NA
V gene: TRBV5-1

CDR3 protein: CASSQGGGPEAFF
CDR3 DNA: TGCGCCAGCAGCCAAGGGGGGGGGCCTGAAGCTTTCTTT
clone size: once
J gene: TRBJ1-1
D gene: NA
V gene: TRBV4-3

CDR3 protein: CASSQPTNEQYF
CDR3 DNA: TGTGCCAGCAGCCAACCGACGAACGAGCAGTACTTC
clone size: NA
J gene: TRBJ2-7
D gene: NA
V gene: TRBV4-2

CDR3 protein: CASSLRPAGGKDEQFF
CDR3 DNA: TGCGCCAGCAGCCTTAGACCAGCGGGAGGGAAGGATGAGCAGTTCTTC
clone size: many
J gene: TRBJ2-1
D gene: TRBD2
V gene: TRBV4-3

CDR3 protein: CASSRRASGGRLSSYNEQFF
CDR3 DNA: TGCGCCAGCAGCCGAAGGGCTAGCGGGGGACGATTAAGCTCCTACAATGAGCAGTTCTTC
clone size: NA
J gene: TRBJ2-1
D gene: TRBD2
V gene: TRBV5-1

CDR3 protein: CASSSPTGSHEQYF
CDR3 DNA: TGTGCCAGCAGTTCTCCGACAGGGAGCCACGAGCAGTACTTC
clone size: few
J gene: TRBJ2-7
D gene: TRBD1
V gene: TRBV28

CDR3 protein: CAISESGQKYTDTQYF
CDR3 DNA: TGTGCCATCAGTGAGTCGGGACAGAAGTACACAGATACGCAGTATTTT
clone size: NA
J gene: TRBJ2-3
D gene: TRBD1
V gene: TRBV10-3

CDR3 protein: CASSYSASGSMTDTQYF
CDR3 DNA: TGTGCCAGCAGTTACTCGGCTAGCGGGAGTATGACAGATACGCAGTATTTT
clone size: few
J gene: TRBJ2-3
D gene: TRBD2
V gene: TRBV6-2/TRBV6-3

CDR3 protein: CASSVGTVPYEQYF
CDR3 DNA: TGTGCCAGCAGCGTCGGGACAGTGCCTTACGAGCAGTACTTC
clone size: many
J gene: TRBJ2-7
D gene: TRBD1
V gene: TRBV9

CDR3 protein: CASCLTSWRETQYF
CDR3 DNA: TGTGCCAGTTGCCTGACTAGCTGGCGGGAGACCCAGTACTTC
clone size: NA
J gene: TRBJ2-5
D gene: TRBD2
V gene: TRBV6-1

CDR3 protein: CSVGRSAGAKVANYGYTF
CDR3 DNA: TGCAGCGTTGGGAGGTCCGCCGGGGCGAAAGTAGCTAACTATGGCTACACCTTC
clone size: few
J gene: TRBJ1-2
D gene: NA
V gene: TRBV29-1

CDR3 protein: CASSYGSGDDPYEQYF
CDR3 DNA: TGTGCCAGCAGTTACGGAAGTGGAGACGATCCCTACGAGCAGTACTTC
clone size: few
J gene: TRBJ2-7
D gene: NA
V gene: TRBV6-5

CDR3 protein: CASSFPGETQYF
CDR3 DNA: TGCGCCAGCAGCTTCCCGGGGGAGACCCAGTACTTC
clone size: NA
J gene: TRBJ2-5
D gene: NA
V gene: TRBV5-1

CDR3 protein: CASSQGSNGAEQFF
CDR3 DNA: TGCGCCAGCAGCCAAGGTTCTAATGGGGCTGAGCAGTTCTTC
clone size: few
J gene: TRBJ2-1
D gene: NA
V gene: TRBV4-1

CDR3 protein: CASSLPGTASTDTQYF
CDR3 DNA: TGCGCCAGCAGCTTGCCGGGGACTGCTAGCACAGATACGCAGTATTTT
clone size: few
J gene: TRBJ2-3
D gene: NA
V gene: TRBV5-1

CDR3 protein: CASSPGTSGGPLLRNEQFF
CDR3 DNA: TGTGCCAGCAGCCCCGGGACTAGCGGGGGCCCCTTGTTGAGGAATGAGCAGTTCTTC
clone size: NA
J gene: TRBJ2-1
D gene: TRBD2
V gene: TRBV7-9

CDR3 protein: CAISDFYNEQFF
CDR3 DNA: TGTGCCATCAGTGACTTTTACAATGAGCAGTTCTTC
clone size: few
J gene: TRBJ2-1
D gene: NA
V gene: TRBV10-3

CDR3 protein: CAGSQPGTSGETQYF
CDR3 DNA: TGTGCCGGCAGCCAACCCGGGACTAGCGGAGAGACCCAGTATTTC
clone size: few
J gene: TRBJ2-5
D gene: TRBD2
V gene: TRBV7-2

CDR3 protein: CASSLVYAAGDTDTQYF
CDR3 DNA: TGTGCCAGCAGCCTAGTATATGCAGCGGGTGACACAGATACGCAGTATTTT
clone size: few
J gene: TRBJ2-3
D gene: NA
V gene: TRBV12-3/TRBV12-4

CDR3 protein: CASIRAGLAILDTQYF
CDR3 DNA: TGTGCCAGCATTAGGGCGGGACTAGCGATTTTGGATACGCAGTATTTT
clone size: NA
J gene: TRBJ2-3
D gene: TRBD2
V gene: TRBV12-3/TRBV12-4

CDR3 protein: CASKQVGDTEAFF
CDR3 DNA: TGTGCCAGCAAGCAGGTGGGGGACACTGAAGCTTTCTTT
clone size: few
J gene: TRBJ1-1
D gene: NA
V gene: TRBV9

CDR3 protein: CASSIDRARYGYTF
CDR3 DNA: TGTGCCAGCAGCATCGACAGGGCCCGCTATGGCTACACCTTC
clone size: NA
J gene: TRBJ1-2
D gene: TRBD1
V gene: TRBV13

CDR3 protein: CSSAGALLSNEQFF
CDR3 DNA: TGCAGCTCGGCCGGCGCCCTACTTTCTAATGAGCAGTTCTTC
clone size: few
J gene: TRBJ2-1
D gene: NA
V gene: TRBV29-1

CDR3 protein: CSVKGAGNEKLFF
CDR3 DNA: TGCAGCGTCAAGGGGGCTGGTAATGAAAAACTGTTTTTT
clone size: NA
J gene: TRBJ1-4
D gene: TRBD1
V gene: TRBV29-1

CDR3 protein: CASSYSDRCYGYTF
CDR3 DNA: TGTGCCAGCAGTTACTCGGACAGGTGCTATGGCTACACCTTC
clone size: NA
J gene: TRBJ1-2
D gene: TRBD1
V gene: TRBV6-5

CDR3 protein: CASSVRGFGTDTQYF
CDR3 DNA: TGCGCCAGCAGCGTGCGGGGGTTCGGCACAGATACGCAGTATTTT
clone size: NA
J gene: TRBJ2-3
D gene: TRBD2
V gene: TRBV5-1

CDR3 protein: CSVEAPLLPSGRGYEQYF
CDR3 DNA: TGCAGCGTTGAAGCCCCTCTCCTCCCTAGCGGCCGGGGCTACGAGCAGTACTTC
clone size: NA
J gene: TRBJ2-7
D gene: TRBD2
V gene: TRBV29-1

CDR3 protein: CASSPGQSTLYEQYF
CDR3 DNA: TGCGCCAGCAGCCCCGGACAGTCAACTCTTTACGAGCAGTACTTC
clone size: NA
J gene: TRBJ2-7
D gene: NA
V gene: TRBV5-1

CDR3 protein: CSRPLGLAASYNEQFF
CDR3 DNA: TGCAGCCGCCCCCTCGGACTAGCGGCCTCCTACAATGAGCAGTTCTTC
clone size: NA
J gene: TRBJ2-1
D gene: TRBD2
V gene: TRBV20-1

CDR3 protein: CSARDRVANYGYTF
CDR3 DNA: TGCAGTGCTAGAGATCGGGTCGCTAACTATGGCTACACCTTC
clone size: NA
J gene: TRBJ1-2
D gene: NA
V gene: TRBV20-1

CDR3 protein: CASSSRGDPANYGYTF
CDR3 DNA: TGTGCCAGCAGTTCCCGTGGGGACCCAGCTAACTATGGCTACACCTTC
clone size: NA
J gene: TRBJ1-2
D gene: NA
V gene: TRBV28

CDR3 protein: CSARDSASGRADTQYF
CDR3 DNA: TGCAGTGCTAGAGATTCGGCTAGCGGGAGGGCAGATACGCAGTATTTT
clone size: NA
J gene: TRBJ2-3
D gene: TRBD2
V gene: TRBV20-1

CDR3 protein: CASSFSNRDSYEQYF
CDR3 DNA: TGTGCCAGCAGCTTCTCAAATAGGGACTCCTACGAGCAGTACTTC
clone size: NA
J gene: TRBJ2-7
D gene: NA
V gene: TRBV7-9

CDR3 protein: CSVAASGRGTDTQYF
CDR3 DNA: TGCAGCGTTGCGGCTAGCGGGAGGGGCACAGATACGCAGTATTTT
clone size: few
J gene: TRBJ2-3
D gene: TRBD2
V gene: TRBV29-1

CDR3 protein: CASREGGTVLQETQYF
CDR3 DNA: TGCGCCAGCAGGGAGGGAGGGACGGTGCTTCAAGAGACCCAGTACTTC
clone size: NA
J gene: TRBJ2-5
D gene: TRBD2
V gene: TRBV10-1

CDR3 protein: CASSLVAGGPETQYF
CDR3 DNA: TGTGCCAGCAGCTTAGTTGCGGGAGGGCCGGAGACCCAGTACTTC
clone size: few
J gene: TRBJ2-5
D gene: TRBD2
V gene: TRBV7-2

CDR3 protein: CASSPRDASYEQYF
CDR3 DNA: TGTGCCAGCAGCCCCCGGGACGCTTCCTACGAGCAGTACTTC
clone size: NA
J gene: TRBJ2-7
D gene: NA
V gene: TRBV7-8

CDR3 protein: CASSLAGTPIYTF
CDR3 DNA: TGTGCCAGCAGCTTAGCTGGCACCCCTATCTACACCTTC
clone size: few
J gene: TRBJ1-2
D gene: NA
V gene: TRBV7-2

CDR3 protein: CASSQGALGYGYTF
CDR3 DNA: TGCGCCAGCAGCCAAGGGGCCCTAGGGTATGGCTACACCTTC
clone size: NA
J gene: TRBJ1-2
D gene: NA
V gene: TRBV4-3